The next 15 T cell receptor beta chains were all read from a single sample in a study of monozygotic twins with inflammatory bowel disease. From the 5' RACE reads, TCRdb lists one entry per CDR3 protein and no DNA. The sample table sets out about 450,000 distinct CDR3 sequences. Material: blood. The receptors were sampled from a human donor with ulcerative colitis or Crohn's disease, or a healthy co-twin of an affected twin (not recorded which).

J is TRBJ2-1 and V is TRBV7-2; TCRdb lists TRBD2, though no DNA is available to test this call. The CDR3 extends over 15 amino acids. The germline V gene encodes CDR1 SGHTA and CDR2 FQGNSA. The CDR3 is CASSPRESLYNEQFF.

CDR3 loop: CASAFSSGGGIDTQYF. The rearrangement uses TRBV11-2 and TRBJ2-3; TCRdb gives TRBD2 as the D gene, but with no DNA this cannot be confirmed. CDR1 and CDR2 from the germline V gene are SGHAT and FQNNGV. The CDR3 has 16 residues.

The chain uses TRBV9 and TRBJ2-3; the TCRdb D gene call, TRBD2, has no DNA to confirm it. This CDR3 is 19 amino acids long. The germline V gene has CDR1 SGDLS and CDR2 YYNGEE. CDR3 protein: CASSARGSGRAGSADTQYF.

The V call is TRBV6-5, the J call TRBJ1-3; TCRdb's D gene call, TRBD1, goes unchecked for lack of DNA. The CDR3 runs 17 residues. In germline, CDR1 is MNHEY, CDR2 SVGAGI. CDR3 loop: CASSLTGTGVSGNTIYF.

The genes are TRBV3-1 and TRBJ2-1. Germline loops: CDR1 LGHDT, CDR2 YNNKEL (reference sequence). This CDR3 has 16 amino acids. Here the CDR3 reads CASSQGGYKNYNEQFF.

The chain uses TRBV7-2 and TRBJ2-7; the TRBD1 assignment by TCRdb is unverifiable without DNA. There are 16 residues in the CDR3. CDR1 is SGHTA and CDR2 is FQGNSA in the germline V gene. CDR3 sequence: CASSSTRDTMSYEQYF.

The chain combines TRBV2 with TRBJ2-3; the D gene TCRdb calls, TRBD2, cannot be checked with no DNA. In germline, CDR1 is SNHLY, CDR2 FYNNEI. There are 17 residues in the CDR3. CDR3 region: CASSDLDWIPSTDTQYF. The full variable domain, rest sourced from reference TRBV2 and TRBJ2-3, is EPEVTQTPSHQVTQMGQEVILRCVPISNHLYFYWYRQILGQKVEFLVSFYNNEISEKSEIFDDQFSVERPDGSNFTLKIRSTKLEDSAMYFCASSDLDWIPSTDTQYFGPGTRLTVL.

The genes are TRBV12-3 or TRBV12-4 and TRBJ2-7; TCRdb returns TRBD1, unconfirmable since there is no DNA. CDR3 length: 15 amino acids. This CDR3 reads CASSLGAGQGYEQYF.

The chain couples TRBV2 to TRBJ1-6. This CDR3 has 14 residues. CDR1 and CDR2 from the germline V gene are SNHLY and FYNNEI. CDR3 region: CASMLNGFNSPLHF.

The rearrangement uses TRBV20-1 and TRBJ2-7; no DNA is available, so the TRBD1 call from TCRdb remains unchecked. The CDR3 loop spans 13 amino acids. Germline values: CDR1 DFQATT, CDR2 SNEGSKA (reference sequence). The CDR3 loop reads CSVRSGGFGEQYF.

The chain recombines TRBV7-2 with TRBJ2-2. Germline-derived CDR1 and CDR2 are SGHTA and FQGNSA. The CDR3 has 14 residues. The CDR3 here is CASSLAQSIGELFF.

This chain joins TRBV6-2 or TRBV6-3 and TRBJ2-5; TCRdb designates TRBD2, a call that cannot be tested without DNA. Germline CDR1 MNHEY, CDR2 SVGEGT. The CDR3 length is 14 residues. CDR3: CASKVNGIKETQYF.

The J gene is TRBJ2-5, the V gene TRBV20-1. Per the germline V gene, CDR1 is DFQATT and CDR2 is SNEGSKA (reference sequence). This CDR3 comprises 13 residues. The CDR3 here is CSARDPPQETQYF.

This chain connects TRBV20-1 to TRBJ2-6; TCRdb names TRBD2, which stays unverified in the absence of DNA. The CDR3 totals 17 residues. Germline lookup yields CDR1 DFQATT and CDR2 SNEGSKA (reference sequence). The CDR3 spells CSASPGLAGVGANVLTF.

V usage is TRBV29-1 and J usage is TRBJ1-2; without DNA, the TCRdb call of TRBD1 cannot be checked. The CDR3 loop spans 12 amino acids. From germline, CDR1 is SQVTM and CDR2 ANQGSEA. The CDR3 here is CSARGTNYGYTF.